The TCR beta chain described here comes from a study of blood T cells in healthy people across ages. Through a sample-barcoded 5' primer and a J-beta primer mix, a second PCR was run for roughly 6 to 11 cycles. A single record per CDR3 protein comes from TCRdb applying MiXCR to the 5' RACE reads. There are 1.5 million or so distinct CDR3 sequences in the sample; 42% occur only once, and roughly 7.7% lies in the top ten. Comments on this clonotype: What it binds is not known.

Overall study results and limits: Higher naive T cell percentage went strongly together with higher TCR beta diversity.

The CDR3 consists of 16 residues. Trimming removed 3 bases from V and 0 bases from J; junction bases left unmatched: 5. Germline lookup yields CDR1 SEHNR and CDR2 FQNEAQ (reference sequence). The sequencing sample was made of blood. The chain employs TRBV7-9 and TRBJ1-5, with 7 positions matching TRBD1. The source is a woman aged 18-29 years in good health. Here the CDR3 reads CASSFGTAYSNQPQHF. The CDR3 DNA reads as TGTGCCAGCAGCTTCGGGACAGCGTATAGCAATCAGCCCCAGCATTTT. The full variable domain, with the rest looked up from reference TRBV7-9 and TRBJ1-5, is DTGVSQNPRHKITKRGQNVTFRCDPISEHNRLYWYRQTLGQGPEFLTYFQNEAQLEKSRLLSDRFSAERPKGSFSTLEIQRTEQGDSAMYLCASSFGTAYSNQPQHFGDGTRLSIL.